The clone carrying this T cell receptor beta chain was detected a few times. The antigen is undetermined. These data belong to a study of early T cells in non-severe SARS-CoV-2 infection. About the research overall: The chains were unpaired, and the sequenced material was bulk RNA from unsorted whole blood. The study's findings and limits: Missing private and CD4 specificities, VDJdb matching favored anti-spike CD8 responses.

The CDR3 extends over 12 amino acids. Deletions cut 3 bases from V and 7 bases from J, with 7 bases between. Germline V gene data show CDR1 as MNHEY and CDR2 as SMNVEV (reference sequence). cDNA molecules, individually, were tagged with unique molecular identifiers. TCRdb ran MiXCR on the 5' RACE reads and lists one entry per CDR3 protein. The data contain more than 95,000 distinct CDR3 sequences, 11% of them singletons. This receptor was identified in an adult who was a healthcare worker with PCR-confirmed SARS-CoV-2 infection or an uninfected control (not recorded which). The specimen comprised whole blood, sampled at baseline. The J gene is TRBJ2-1, the V gene TRBV27; D is ambiguous. For the CDR3, the DNA is TGTGCCAGCAGTTTTAATCCGAATGAGCAGTTCTTC. This sequence encodes CASSFNPNEQFF.